A single TCR beta chain is shown here with its context. Method: immunoSEQ multiplex PCR; TCRdb's copy keeps in-frame clones and lacks some. The sample holds some 390,000 clones; about nine tenths are singletons and the top ten take about 1.7%. Per the germline V gene, CDR1 is SGDLS and CDR2 is YYNGEE. The CDR3 spans 18 residues. V shed 0 bases and J 6 bases; nucleotides not matched to a gene: 10. The data originate from a study of blood T cell repertoires in COVID-19. At the level of the study: From T cells, B-cell-depleted T cells, or PBMCs came the material, which was cDNA or gDNA.

V and J are TRBV9 and TRBJ2-2, with TRBD2 identical over 11 bases. The source of this sequence is a woman aged 25 to 39 who had recovered from COVID-19. Input material: PBMCs or T cells enriched from blood (not recorded which). The CDR3 sequence: CASSVDIAGGLAAGELFF. The CDR3 coding sequence is TGTGCCAGCAGCGTAGATATAGCGGGAGGGCTGGCCGCCGGGGAGCTGTTTTTT.